This T cell receptor (beta chain) was profiled in a study of shared clonotypes between healthy human individuals. DNA input for the unsorted PBMC replicate PCRs was about 0.3 ug, approximately 30,000 T cell genomes. DNA from unsorted PBMC was sequenced on ten immunoSEQ deep assay plates. Some clones are missing from TCRdb's copy, which holds only in-frame ones; the method was immunoSEQ multiplex PCR. The sample carries about 450,000 clones, 79% recorded once. From germline, CDR1 is SGDLS and CDR2 YYNGEE. Trimming stripped 5 bases from V and 5 bases from J, with 13 bases between. The CDR3 is 14 amino acids.

The clonotype comes from a woman aged 40 to 49 in good health. Some clones in this sample may be carry-over from other donors' samples. The sequenced material came from PBMCs. The V and J genes are TRBV9 and TRBJ2-2; D not resolved. The DNA for the CDR3 is TGTGCCAGCAGATCCCCCGGGTCTACCGGGGAGCTGTTTTTT. This encodes CASRSPGSTGELFF.